What follows describes a single T cell receptor (beta chain). The V gene end was trimmed by 4 bases and the J gene end by 4 bases; junction bases not matched to a gene: 8. This CDR3 spans 15 amino acids. The germline V gene encodes CDR1 KGHSH and CDR2 LQKENI. This sample stems from a study of patients and donors after allogeneic stem cell transplantation. Each CDR3 protein gets one entry after TCRdb re-called the RT-PCR reads with MiXCR. The sample holds fewer than 500,000 distinct CDR3 sequences; roughly 17% are singletons and the top ten take 6.5% to 7.5%. The specimen sequenced was blood, either unsorted or a sorted T cell fraction (not recorded which). This chain joins TRBV18 and TRBJ2-3, with 7 bases matching TRBD1. The receptor was derived from a human donor who was either an allogeneic HSCT recipient or a stem cell or donor lymphocyte infusion donor (not recorded which). It is not recorded whose cells these are; they may come from a transplant donor. This CDR3 reads CASSRPQGWPDTQYF. CDR3 coding DNA: TGTGCCAGCTCACGACCACAGGGGTGGCCAGATACGCAGTATTTT.